This T cell receptor beta chain was identified during a study of vaccination effects on CD4 cells after COVID-19. Viral peptide pools were used in the ViraFEST assay to expand antigen-specific CD4+ T cells, and sequencing came afterward. With around ten days of culture completed, CD4+ T cells were isolated. SARS-CoV-2 infected the person between March and December 2020, as confirmed by PCR. A note on this clone: Its antigen is unidentified.

This CDR3 has 12 residues. Germline CDR1 SGHRS, CDR2 YFSETQ. Deletions cut 2 bases from V and 3 bases from J, with 6 bases between. Data came from immunoSEQ multiplex PCR; TCRdb stores just in-frame clones and leaves some out. The sample shows tens of thousands of clones, around 70% of them seen only once. This chain connects TRBV5-1 to TRBJ2-7; tentatively, D is TRBD1 (6 bases). The sequencing used CD4+ T cells from PBMCs cultured with HCoV-NL63 spike peptides, collected before COVID-19 vaccination. The sequence was obtained from a human donor who had a prior SARS-CoV-2 infection. The CDR3 coding sequence is TGCGCCAGCAGCTTACAGGGCTACGAGCAGTACTTC. Translating gives CASSLQGYEQYF.